At least ten counts were recorded for the clone carrying this T cell receptor beta chain. Its specificity is not known. The data stem from a study of T cells in Graves' hyperthyroidism and ophthalmopathy. Study conclusions and caveats: Also found in blood were most expanded thyroid clonotypes above 0.001. Ophthalmopathy was separated from stable hyperthyroidism by a 13 V-J model.

Exclusion of patients followed from uncontrolled infection, other autoimmune disease, pregnancy or lactation. The germline V gene encodes CDR1 SGHRS and CDR2 YFSETQ. Trimming at V came to 0 bases and at J to 6 bases, leaving 3 bases not matched to a gene. The CDR3 contains 16 residues. Amplification yielded TCR beta CDR3 regions, with RNA transcripts as the source. Researchers ran a first-round RT-PCR on the TCR CDR3 using the HTBI primer set. TCRdb re-called the multiplex PCR reads through MiXCR, storing one row per CDR3 protein. The sample carries some 300,000 distinct CDR3 sequences, roughly 19% recorded once.

Sequenced material: blood. The sequence derives from a man aged 45 to 65 with Graves' ophthalmopathy. The chain carries TRBV5-1 and TRBJ2-2; 12 bases are shared with TRBD2. The CDR3 nucleotides are TGCGCCAGCAGCTTGGGGACTAGCGGGAATTCCGGGGAGCTGTTTTTT. It translates to CASSLGTSGNSGELFF.